This TCR beta chain was sequenced in a study of T cell changes during pregnancy in multiple sclerosis (dated by TCRdb to the late 2010s). With respect to the entire study: The study examined how the T cell repertoire changed over the course of pregnancy in women with multiple sclerosis.

This clone has just a few counts. The antigen this receptor binds is unknown. No base quality information exists; no much larger clone differs at one position. The germline V gene gives CDR1 as SGDLS and CDR2 as YYNGEE. Relative to germline, V is 4 bases shorter and J is 1 base shorter, with 9 bases between their ends. There are 13 amino acids in the CDR3, from cysteine to phenylalanine inclusive. Solely the CDR3 DNA is kept, with 39 bases framed from the first base. Receptor libraries were prepared by the immunoSEQ multiplex PCR assay. What TCRdb holds here is the immuneACCESS table cut down to in-frame rearrangements. Part of the clones is not present; checked against another copy, under half of the missing clones reflect an unresolved V gene, and the others are unexplained. This sample lists around 69,000 clones; roughly 90% were detected once. The ten most abundant clones make up over 4.5% of the sample.

This specimen consisted of CD8+ T cells from peripheral blood mononuclear cells, obtained before pregnancy. The origin of this receptor is a female donor with multiple sclerosis, enrolled in a pregnancy study. This chain joins TRBV9 to TRBJ2-7; TRBD1 might be the D gene, on 6 matching bases. The CDR3 reads as follows: CASSSGQSYEQYF. The DNA reads as follows: TGTGCCAGCAGCTCAGGACAGTCCTACGAGCAGTACTTC.